This paragraph covers one T cell receptor beta chain sequence. Its antigen is still unknown. This entry is derived from a study of cytomegalovirus exposure and HLA in healthy donors. Study-wide background: For the approximately 400 genotyped donors, roughly 81% fell within the Caucasian-associated ancestry cluster. The study's findings and limits: The authors later found TCR association rates varying by HLA locus, with DRB1 most and HLA-C fewest.

The length of the CDR3 is 15 residues. Trimming stripped 1 base from V and 0 bases from J, with 10 bases between. Germline V gives CDR1 MGHRA, CDR2 YSYEKL. Primers: 60 Vbeta forward and 13 Jbeta reverse. Sequencing used immunoSEQ multiplex PCR; TCRdb keeps in-frame clones, though not all of them. The data show 150,000 to 200,000 clones, around 81% seen once. This TCR was recovered from a young man in good health and CMV-seronegative. This chain connects TRBV4-1 to TRBJ2-7; possible D gene TRBD2, 5 bases. Sequenced input: PBMCs. CDR3 bases: TGCGCCAGCAGCCAAGGGACTGGGAGCTCCTACGAGCAGTACTTC. Its translation is CASSQGTGSSYEQYF.